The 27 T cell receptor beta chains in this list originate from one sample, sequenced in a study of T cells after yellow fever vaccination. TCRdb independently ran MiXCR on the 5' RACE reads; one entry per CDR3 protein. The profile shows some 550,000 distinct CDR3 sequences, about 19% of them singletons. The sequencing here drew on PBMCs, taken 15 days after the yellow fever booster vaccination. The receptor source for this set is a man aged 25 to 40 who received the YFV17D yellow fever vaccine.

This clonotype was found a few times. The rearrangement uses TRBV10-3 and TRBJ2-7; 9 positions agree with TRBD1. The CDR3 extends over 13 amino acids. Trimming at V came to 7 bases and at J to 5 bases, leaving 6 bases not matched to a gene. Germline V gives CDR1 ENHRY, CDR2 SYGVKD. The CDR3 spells CAITRQGGNEQYF. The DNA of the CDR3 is TGTGCCATCACCAGACAGGGGGGAAACGAGCAGTACTTC.

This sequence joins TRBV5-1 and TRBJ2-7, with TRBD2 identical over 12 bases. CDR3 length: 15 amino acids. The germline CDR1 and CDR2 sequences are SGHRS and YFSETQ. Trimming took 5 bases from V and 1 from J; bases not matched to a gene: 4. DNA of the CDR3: TGCGCCAGCAGGTCACTAGCGGGAGGTTCCTACGAGCAGTACTTC. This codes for CASRSLAGGSYEQYF.

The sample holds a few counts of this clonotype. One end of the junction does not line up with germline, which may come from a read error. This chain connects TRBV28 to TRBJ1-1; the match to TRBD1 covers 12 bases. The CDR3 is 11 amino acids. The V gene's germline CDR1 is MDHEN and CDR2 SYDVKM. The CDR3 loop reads CASVGGQGAFF. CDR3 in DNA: TGTGCCTCTGTGGGGGGACAGGGGGCCTTTTTT.

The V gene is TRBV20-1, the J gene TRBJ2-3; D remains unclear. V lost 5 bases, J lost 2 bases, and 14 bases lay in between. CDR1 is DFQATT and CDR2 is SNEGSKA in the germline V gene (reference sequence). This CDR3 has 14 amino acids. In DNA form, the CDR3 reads TGCAGTGCTGCCCCCCAGACCCACACAGATACGCAGTATTTT. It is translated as CSAAPQTHTDTQYF.

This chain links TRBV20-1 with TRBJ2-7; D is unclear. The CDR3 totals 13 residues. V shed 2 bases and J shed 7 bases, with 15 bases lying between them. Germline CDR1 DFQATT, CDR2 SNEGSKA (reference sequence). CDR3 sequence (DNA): TGCAGTGCTAGAAGACCCGGGTTGGGGGAGCAGTACTTC. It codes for CSARRPGLGEQYF.

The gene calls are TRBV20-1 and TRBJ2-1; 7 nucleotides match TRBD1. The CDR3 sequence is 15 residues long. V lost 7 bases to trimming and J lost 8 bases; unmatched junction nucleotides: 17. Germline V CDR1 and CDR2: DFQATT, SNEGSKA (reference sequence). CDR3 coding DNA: TGCAGTGTCCCCCGCCCGACAGGGATGGGACATGAGCAGTTCTTC. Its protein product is CSVPRPTGMGHEQFF.

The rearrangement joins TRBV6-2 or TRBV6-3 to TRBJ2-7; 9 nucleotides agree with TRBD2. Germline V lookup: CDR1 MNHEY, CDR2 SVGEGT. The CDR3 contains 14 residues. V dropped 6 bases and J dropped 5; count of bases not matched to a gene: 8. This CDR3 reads CASRLLAGVNEQYF. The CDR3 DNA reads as TGTGCCAGCAGACTTTTAGCGGGAGTCAACGAGCAGTACTTC.

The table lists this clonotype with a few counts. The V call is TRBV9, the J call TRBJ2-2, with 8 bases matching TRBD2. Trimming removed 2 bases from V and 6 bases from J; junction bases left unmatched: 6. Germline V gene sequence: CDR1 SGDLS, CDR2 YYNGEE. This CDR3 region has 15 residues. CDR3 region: CASSVNGRAPGELFF. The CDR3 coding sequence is TGTGCCAGCAGCGTTAACGGGAGGGCTCCCGGGGAGCTGTTTTTT.

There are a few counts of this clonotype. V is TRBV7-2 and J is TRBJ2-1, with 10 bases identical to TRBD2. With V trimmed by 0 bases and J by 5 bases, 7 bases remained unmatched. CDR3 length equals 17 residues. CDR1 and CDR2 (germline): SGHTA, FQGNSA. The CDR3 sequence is CASSLAPSGSGDNEQFF. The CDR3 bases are TGTGCCAGCAGCTTAGCTCCTAGCGGGAGCGGGGACAATGAGCAGTTCTTC.

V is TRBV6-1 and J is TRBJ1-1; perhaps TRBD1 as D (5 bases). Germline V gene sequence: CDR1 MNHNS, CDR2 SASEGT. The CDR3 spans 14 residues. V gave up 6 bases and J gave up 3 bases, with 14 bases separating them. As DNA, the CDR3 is TGTGCCAGCAGGGAGACGACAGTTGACACTGAAGCTTTCTTT. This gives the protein CASRETTVDTEAFF.

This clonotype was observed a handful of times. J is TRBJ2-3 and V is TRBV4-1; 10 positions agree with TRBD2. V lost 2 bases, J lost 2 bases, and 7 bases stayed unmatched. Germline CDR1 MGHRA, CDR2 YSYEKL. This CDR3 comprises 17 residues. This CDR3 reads CASSQLRTSGNTDTQYF. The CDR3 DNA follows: TGCGCCAGCAGCCAACTTCGGACTAGCGGTAACACAGATACGCAGTATTTT.

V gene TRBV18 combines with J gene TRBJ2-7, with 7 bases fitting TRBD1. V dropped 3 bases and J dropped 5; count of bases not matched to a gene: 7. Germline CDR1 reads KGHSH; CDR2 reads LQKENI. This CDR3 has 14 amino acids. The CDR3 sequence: CASSPTTGINEQYF. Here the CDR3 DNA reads TGTGCCAGCTCACCGACGACAGGGATCAACGAGCAGTACTTC. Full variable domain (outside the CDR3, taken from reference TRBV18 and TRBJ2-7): NAGVMQNPRHLVRRRGQEARLRCSPMKGHSHVYWYRQLPEEGLKFMVYLQKENIIDESGMPKERFSAEFPKEGPSILRIQQVVRGDSAAYFCASSPTTGINEQYFGPGTRLTVT.

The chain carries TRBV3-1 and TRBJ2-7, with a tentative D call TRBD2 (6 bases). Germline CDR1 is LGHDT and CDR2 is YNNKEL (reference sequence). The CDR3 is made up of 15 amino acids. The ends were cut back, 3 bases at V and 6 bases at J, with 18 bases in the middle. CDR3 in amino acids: CASSHRDLASGEQYF. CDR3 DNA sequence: TGTGCCAGCAGCCACCGGGACTTGGCCTCTGGCGAGCAGTACTTC.

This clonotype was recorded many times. The CDR3 DNA follows: TGTGCCACCAGCAGGACCCTAGCGGAGAATTACAATGAGCAGTTCTTC. Its translation: CATSRTLAENYNEQFF. The chain employs TRBV15 and TRBJ2-1; TRBD2 aligns across 7 bases. The CDR3 contains 16 residues. Germline CDR1 is LNHNV and CDR2 is YYDKDF (reference sequence). V dropped 3 bases and J dropped 4; count of bases not matched to a gene: 9.

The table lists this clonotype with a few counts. The CDR3 protein is CASSRDRPQETQYF. The CDR3 DNA reads TGCGCCAGCAGCCGAGACAGGCCCCAAGAGACCCAGTACTTC. The genes are TRBV5-1 and TRBJ2-5; D is perhaps TRBD1 (6 bases). Germline V CDR1 and CDR2: SGHRS, YFSETQ. This CDR3 region has 14 residues. V dropped 4 bases and J dropped 1 base, with 11 bases sitting between them.

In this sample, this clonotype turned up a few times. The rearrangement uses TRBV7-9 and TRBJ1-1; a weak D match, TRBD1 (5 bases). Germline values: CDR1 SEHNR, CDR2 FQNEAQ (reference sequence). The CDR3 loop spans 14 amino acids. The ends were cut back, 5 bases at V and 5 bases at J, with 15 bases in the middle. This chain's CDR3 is CASSPGGGRTEAFF. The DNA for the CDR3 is TGTGCCAGCAGCCCCGGTGGGGGGAGAACTGAAGCTTTCTTT. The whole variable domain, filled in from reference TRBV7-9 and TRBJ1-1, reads DTGVSQNPRHKITKRGQNVTFRCDPISEHNRLYWYRQTLGQGPEFLTYFQNEAQLEKSRLLSDRFSAERPKGSFSTLEIQRTEQGDSAMYLCASSPGGGRTEAFFGQGTRLTVV.

CDR3 coding DNA: TGTGCCAGCAGTTTCTCAGGGGCCAGGGGTATGTGGTACGAGCAGTACTTC. Amino acids: CASSFSGARGMWYEQYF. V gene TRBV12-3 or TRBV12-4 combines with J gene TRBJ2-7, with TRBD1 as a possible D gene (6 bases). V shed 3 bases and J shed 4 bases, with 22 bases lying between them. The CDR3 runs 17 residues.

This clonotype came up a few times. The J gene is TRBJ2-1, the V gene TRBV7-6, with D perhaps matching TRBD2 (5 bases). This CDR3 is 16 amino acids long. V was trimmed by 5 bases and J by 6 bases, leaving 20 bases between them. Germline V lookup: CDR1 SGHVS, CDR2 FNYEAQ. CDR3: CASSPAGSLPTNEQFF. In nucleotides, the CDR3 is TGTGCCAGCAGCCCCGCGGGTAGCCTTCCGACCAATGAGCAGTTCTTC.

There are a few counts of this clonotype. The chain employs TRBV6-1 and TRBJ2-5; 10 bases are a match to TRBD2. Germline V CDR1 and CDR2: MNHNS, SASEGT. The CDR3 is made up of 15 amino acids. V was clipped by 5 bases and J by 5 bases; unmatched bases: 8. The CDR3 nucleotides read TGTGCCAGCAGTCTGTCTAGCGGGAGTTGGGAGACCCAGTACTTC. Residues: CASSLSSGSWETQYF.

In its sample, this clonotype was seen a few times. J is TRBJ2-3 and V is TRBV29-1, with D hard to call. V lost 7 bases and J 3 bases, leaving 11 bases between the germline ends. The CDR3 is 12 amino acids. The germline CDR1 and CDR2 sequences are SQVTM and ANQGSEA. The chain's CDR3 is CSAHDGTDTQYF. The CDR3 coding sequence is TGCAGCGCTCACGACGGGACAGATACGCAGTATTTT.

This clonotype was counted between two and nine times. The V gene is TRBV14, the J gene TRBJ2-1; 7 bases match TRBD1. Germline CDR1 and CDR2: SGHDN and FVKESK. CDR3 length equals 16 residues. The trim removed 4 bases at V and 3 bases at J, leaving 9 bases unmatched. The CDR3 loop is CASSRYRDSDYNEQFF. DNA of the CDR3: TGTGCCAGCAGCCGTTACCGGGACAGTGACTACAATGAGCAGTTCTTC.

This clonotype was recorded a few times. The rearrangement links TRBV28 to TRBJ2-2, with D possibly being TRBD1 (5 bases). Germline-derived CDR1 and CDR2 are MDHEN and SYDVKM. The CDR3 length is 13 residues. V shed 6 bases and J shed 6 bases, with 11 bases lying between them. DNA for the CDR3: TGTGCCAGCAGACTACCAGGGTCCGGGGAGCTGTTTTTT. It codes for CASRLPGSGELFF. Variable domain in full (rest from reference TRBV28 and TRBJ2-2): DVKVTQSSRYLVKRTGEKVFLECVQDMDHENMFWYRQDPGLGLRLIYFSYDVKMKEKGDIPEGYSVSREKKERFSLILESASTNQTSMYLCASRLPGSGELFFGEGSRLTVL.

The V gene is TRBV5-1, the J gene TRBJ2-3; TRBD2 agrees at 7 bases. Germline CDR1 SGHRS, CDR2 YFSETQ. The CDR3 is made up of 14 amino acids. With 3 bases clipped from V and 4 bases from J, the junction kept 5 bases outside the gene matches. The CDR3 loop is CASSSGTMADTQYF. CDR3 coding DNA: TGCGCCAGCAGCTCTGGGACTATGGCAGATACGCAGTATTTT.

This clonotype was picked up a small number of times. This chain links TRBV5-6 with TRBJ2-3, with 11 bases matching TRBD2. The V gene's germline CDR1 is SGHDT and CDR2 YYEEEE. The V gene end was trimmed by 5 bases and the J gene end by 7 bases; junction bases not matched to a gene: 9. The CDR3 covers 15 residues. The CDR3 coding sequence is TGTGCCAGCAGTTTGACTAGCGGGACTGGAAATACGCAGTATTTT. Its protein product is CASSLTSGTGNTQYF.

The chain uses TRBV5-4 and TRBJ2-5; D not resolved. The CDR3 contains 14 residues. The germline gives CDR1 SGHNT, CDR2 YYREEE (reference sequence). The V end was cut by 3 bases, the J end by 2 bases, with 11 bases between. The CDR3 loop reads CASSSWTEQETQYF. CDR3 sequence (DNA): TGTGCCAGCAGCTCTTGGACGGAGCAAGAGACCCAGTACTTC. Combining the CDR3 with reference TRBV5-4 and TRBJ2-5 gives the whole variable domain ETGVTQSPTHLIKTRGQQVTLRCSSQSGHNTVSWYQQALGQGPQFIFQYYREEENGRGNFPPRFSGLQFPNYSSELNVNALELDDSALYLCASSSWTEQETQYFGPGTRLLVL.

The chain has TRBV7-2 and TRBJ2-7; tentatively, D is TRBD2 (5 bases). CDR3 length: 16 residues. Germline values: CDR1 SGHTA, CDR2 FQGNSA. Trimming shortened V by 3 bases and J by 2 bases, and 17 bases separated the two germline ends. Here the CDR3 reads CASSFWGRGWPYEQYF. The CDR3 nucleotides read TGTGCCAGCAGCTTTTGGGGTCGGGGTTGGCCCTACGAGCAGTACTTC.

This CDR3 is CSAQGHGYGYTF. In DNA, the CDR3 is TGCAGTGCTCAAGGACACGGCTATGGCTACACCTTC. This chain connects TRBV20-1 to TRBJ1-2; D perhaps matches TRBD1 (5 bases). In germline, CDR1 is DFQATT, CDR2 SNEGSKA (reference sequence). This CDR3 contains 12 residues. V was pared by 5 bases and J by 4 bases, with 11 bases between.